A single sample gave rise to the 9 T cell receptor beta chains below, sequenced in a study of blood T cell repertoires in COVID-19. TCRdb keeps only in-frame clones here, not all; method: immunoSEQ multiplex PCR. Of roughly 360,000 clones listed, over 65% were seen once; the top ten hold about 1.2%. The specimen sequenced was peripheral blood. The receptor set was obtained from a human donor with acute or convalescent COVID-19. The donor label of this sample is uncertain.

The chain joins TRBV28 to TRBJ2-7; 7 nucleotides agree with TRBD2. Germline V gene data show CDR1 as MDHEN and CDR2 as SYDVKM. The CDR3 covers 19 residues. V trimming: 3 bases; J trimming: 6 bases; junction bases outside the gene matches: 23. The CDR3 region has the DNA TGTGCCAGCAGTTTCGTTCGGGACGGGAGGAAGGGTCGGCGGGTCGAGCAGTACTTC. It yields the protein CASSFVRDGRKGRRVEQYF. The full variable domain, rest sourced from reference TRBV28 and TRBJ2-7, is DVKVTQSSRYLVKRTGEKVFLECVQDMDHENMFWYRQDPGLGLRLIYFSYDVKMKEKGDIPEGYSVSREKKERFSLILESASTNQTSMYLCASSFVRDGRKGRRVEQYFGPGTRLTVT.

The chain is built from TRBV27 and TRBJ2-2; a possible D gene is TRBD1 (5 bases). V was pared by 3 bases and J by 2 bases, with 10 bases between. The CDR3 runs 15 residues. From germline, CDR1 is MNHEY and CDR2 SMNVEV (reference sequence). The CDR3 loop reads CASSFGQRNTGELFF. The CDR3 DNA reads TGTGCCAGCAGTTTTGGACAAAGAAACACCGGGGAGCTGTTTTTT.

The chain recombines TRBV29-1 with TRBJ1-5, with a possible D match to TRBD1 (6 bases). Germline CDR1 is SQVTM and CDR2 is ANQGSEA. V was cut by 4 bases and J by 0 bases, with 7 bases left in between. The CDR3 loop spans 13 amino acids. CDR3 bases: TGCAGCGTTGGGACAGCTAGCAATCAGCCCCAGCATTTT. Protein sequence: CSVGTASNQPQHF.

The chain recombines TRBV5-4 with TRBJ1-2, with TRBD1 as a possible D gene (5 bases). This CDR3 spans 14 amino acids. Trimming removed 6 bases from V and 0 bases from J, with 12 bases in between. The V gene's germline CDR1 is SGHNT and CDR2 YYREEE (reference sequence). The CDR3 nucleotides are TGTGCCAGCAACGTCAAGGGGTCTAACTATGGCTACACCTTC. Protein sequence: CASNVKGSNYGYTF.

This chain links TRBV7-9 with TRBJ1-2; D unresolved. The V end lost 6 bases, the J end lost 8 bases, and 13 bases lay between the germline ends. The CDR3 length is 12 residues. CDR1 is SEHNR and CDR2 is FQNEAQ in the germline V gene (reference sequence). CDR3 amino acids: CASSQTTRGYTF. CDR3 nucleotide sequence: TGTGCCAGCAGTCAAACGACTCGGGGCTACACCTTC.

The DNA of the CDR3 is TGTGCCAGCAGCCAGGACAGGGCAATATATAATTCACCCCTCCACTTT. Translated: CASSQDRAIYNSPLHF. The rearrangement uses TRBV5-4 and TRBJ1-6; 8 bases line up with TRBD1. With V trimmed by 4 bases and J by 4 bases, 7 bases remained unmatched. The germline V gene encodes CDR1 SGHNT and CDR2 YYREEE (reference sequence). The CDR3 loop spans 16 amino acids. Combining the CDR3 with reference TRBV5-4 and TRBJ1-6 gives the whole variable domain ETGVTQSPTHLIKTRGQQVTLRCSSQSGHNTVSWYQQALGQGPQFIFQYYREEENGRGNFPPRFSGLQFPNYSSELNVNALELDDSALYLCASSQDRAIYNSPLHFGNGTRLTVT.

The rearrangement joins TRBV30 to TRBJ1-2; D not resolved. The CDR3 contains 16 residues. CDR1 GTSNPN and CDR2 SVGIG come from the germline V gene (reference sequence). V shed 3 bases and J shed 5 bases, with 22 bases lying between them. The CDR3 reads CAWRTRLTVLGYGYTF. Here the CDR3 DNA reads TGTGCCTGGAGGACCCGATTGACTGTTCTCGGGTATGGCTACACCTTC.

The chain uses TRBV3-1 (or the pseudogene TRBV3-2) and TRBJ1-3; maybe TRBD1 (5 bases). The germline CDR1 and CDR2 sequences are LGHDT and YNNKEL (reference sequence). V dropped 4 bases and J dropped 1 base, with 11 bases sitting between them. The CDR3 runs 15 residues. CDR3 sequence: CASSRRATSGNTIYF. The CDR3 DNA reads TGTGCCAGCAGCCGCAGGGCTACTTCTGGAAACACCATATATTTT.

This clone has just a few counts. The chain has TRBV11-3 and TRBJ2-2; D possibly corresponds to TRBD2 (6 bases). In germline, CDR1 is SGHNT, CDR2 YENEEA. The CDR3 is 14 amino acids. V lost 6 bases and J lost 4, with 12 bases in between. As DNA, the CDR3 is TGTGCCAGCAGACTTACTAGCACCACCGGGGAGCTGTTTTTT. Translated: CASRLTSTTGELFF.